A single sample gave rise to the 8 T cell receptor beta chains below, sequenced in a study of T cell responses to AZD1222 COVID-19 vaccine. TCRdb's table, derived via immunoSEQ multiplex PCR, lists solely in-frame clones and lacks some. The repertoire includes some 150,000 clones, nearly 90% of them detected once, and around 5% sits in the top ten. Sequenced here: peripheral blood, sampled 28 days after the second dose of the MenACWY control vaccine. Receptors were obtained from an adult who received the MenACWY meningococcal vaccine as a control.

This clone appeared a few times. This sequence joins TRBV5-1 and TRBJ2-1; the D is unclear. Trimming stripped 0 bases from V and 1 base from J, with 5 bases between. Germline V lookup: CDR1 SGHRS, CDR2 YFSETQ. The CDR3 is 14 amino acids. The CDR3 is CASSLAISYNEQFF. The CDR3 DNA reads TGCGCCAGCAGCTTGGCCATTTCCTACAATGAGCAGTTCTTC.

This chain joins TRBV4-1 and TRBJ1-4; 11 bases are shared with TRBD1. J lost 5 bases, V lost 1 base, and 3 bases had no gene match. This CDR3 has 16 amino acids. CDR1 is MGHRA and CDR2 is YSYEKL in the germline V gene. The CDR3 loop reads CASSQAGQGVNEKLFF. In DNA form, the CDR3 reads TGCGCCAGCAGCCAAGCGGGACAGGGGGTGAATGAAAAACTGTTTTTT.

This rearrangement joins TRBV5-5 to TRBJ2-7, with D tentatively TRBD1 (5 bases). The V end lost 4 bases, the J end lost 3 bases, and 14 bases lay between the germline ends. Germline CDR1 is SGHKS and CDR2 is YYEKEE (reference sequence). CDR3 length equals 14 residues. The CDR3 coding sequence is TGTGCCAGCAGCCCCCAGGGTGCAGGCTACGAGCAGTACTTC. Protein product: CASSPQGAGYEQYF.

V is TRBV19 and J is TRBJ2-7, with TRBD1 identical over 8 bases. Germline assignment: CDR1 LNHDA and CDR2 SQIVND (reference sequence). The CDR3 totals 12 residues. With 4 bases clipped from V and 8 bases from J, the junction kept 4 bases outside the gene matches. The CDR3 DNA is TGTGCCAGTAGTAACGACAGGGGACAGCAGTACTTC. Translation: CASSNDRGQQYF.

The gene calls are TRBV29-1 and TRBJ1-1, with 7 bases aligning to TRBD1. The CDR3 has 14 residues. Germline CDR1 reads SQVTM; CDR2 reads ANQGSEA. The V gene end was trimmed by 7 bases and the J gene end by 0 bases; junction bases not matched to a gene: 8. This CDR3 reads CSADTGAMNTEAFF. CDR3 nucleotides: TGCAGCGCAGATACAGGGGCTATGAACACTGAAGCTTTCTTT.

The chain couples TRBV18 to TRBJ2-2; 7 bases are a match to TRBD1. J was trimmed by 0 bases and V by 1 base; bases with no gene match: 2. This CDR3 has 16 residues. CDR1 KGHSH and CDR2 LQKENI come from the germline V gene. Here the CDR3 reads CASSPLDRANTGELFF. The CDR3 DNA is TGTGCCAGCTCACCACTAGACAGGGCGAACACCGGGGAGCTGTTTTTT.

The gene calls are TRBV7-2 and TRBJ1-1; 9 bases align to TRBD1. V shed 5 bases, J shed 0 bases, and the junction held 16 bases outside the gene matches. The germline gives CDR1 SGHTA, CDR2 FQGNSA. The CDR3 has 19 amino acids. This CDR3 reads CASSNPGQGTQSLNTEAFF. For the CDR3, the DNA is TGTGCCAGCAGCAACCCGGGACAGGGAACCCAAAGCCTGAACACTGAAGCTTTCTTT.

This clone was counted once. The chain links TRBV6-5 to TRBJ1-2; D remains ambiguous. The CDR3 totals 12 residues. CDR1 is MNHEY and CDR2 is SVGAGI in the germline V gene. The V end lost 2 bases, the J end lost 7 bases, and 8 bases lay between the germline ends. The CDR3 spells CASSYMEGGYTF. The DNA for the CDR3 is TGTGCCAGCAGTTACATGGAAGGTGGCTACACCTTC.